This T cell receptor beta chain is drawn from a study of beta chain features in type 1 diabetes. Study background: Patients and healthy donors were similar in age, gender and cell yields. Examination spanned around 110 million sorted cells from all samples. Study-level results: Within the patient group, naive, central memory and Treg TCRB repertoires appeared more similar to each other than within healthy donors. Any PCR bias toward short templates would affect both groups alike. Moderately but significantly shorter TCRB CDR3s were found in Type 1 diabetes patients in all four CD4+ subsets.

This clone was detected a few times. No antigen is known for it. The investigators reverse transcribed all of the isolated RNA, so they sequenced expressed TCRB transcripts. TCRdb's copy holds only in-frame clones and misses some; the assay was immunoSEQ multiplex PCR. The top ten hold approximately 1% of the sample, which has almost 350,000 clones, 7% to 10% seen once. Unmatched junction bases numbered 12, after V lost 6 bases and J lost 5 bases. The CDR3 length is 14 residues. Germline CDR1 is SQVTM and CDR2 is ANQGSEA. Sample: central memory CD4+ T cells from blood. This TCR was recovered from a man aged 30 to 45 with type 1 diabetes. This rearrangement joins TRBV29-1 to TRBJ1-1, with TRBD1 identical over 7 bases. CDR3 amino acids: CSVGANRGNTEAFF. The CDR3 DNA reads TGCAGCGTGGGCGCAAACAGGGGAAATACTGAAGCTTTCTTT.